The 21 T cell receptor beta chains in this list originate from one sample, sequenced in a study of shared clonotypes between healthy human individuals. The data were produced by immunoSEQ multiplex PCR, yet TCRdb's version contains in-frame clones alone and is incomplete. The sample has roughly 640,000 clones, about 74% seen once; the top ten hold approximately 1.7%. Sequences were obtained from memory CD4+ T cells sorted from blood. Subset specified: CD45RA-negative fraction. The receptors stem from a woman in her twenties or thirties in good health.

V usage is TRBV19 and J usage is TRBJ2-6; D ambiguous. The CDR3 totals 17 residues. Trimming left V 8 bases short and J 0 bases short, with 17 bases between. Germline V gives CDR1 LNHDA, CDR2 SQIVND (reference sequence). The CDR3 is CASSKGTAISGANVLTF. In DNA, the CDR3 is TGTGCCAGTTCAAAGGGCACAGCAATCTCTGGGGCCAACGTCCTGACTTTC.

This clone was seen a handful of times. This rearrangement joins TRBV5-1 to TRBJ1-5; D ambiguous. Germline V gives CDR1 SGHRS, CDR2 YFSETQ. The CDR3 contains 15 residues. V was trimmed by 0 bases and J by 6 bases, leaving 13 bases between them. CDR3 DNA: TGCGCCAGCAGCTTGGCAAGCGGTGAAGGTCAGCCCCAGCATTTT. It translates to CASSLASGEGQPQHF.

This clone showed up just once. The gene calls are TRBV7-8 and TRBJ2-7; 10 bases are shared with TRBD1. Losses at the gene ends were 5 bases for V and 5 bases for J; bases not matched to a gene: 9. This CDR3 spans 15 amino acids. Looked up from germline, CDR1 is SGHVS and CDR2 is FQNEAQ. CDR3 sequence (DNA): TGTGCCAGCAGCCCGCACCGGGACAGGGGAAACGAGCAGTACTTC. This gives the protein CASSPHRDRGNEQYF.

In regard to this clone: Other DNA sequences from this sample encode an identical CDR3 as well. The chain employs TRBV5-1 and TRBJ2-3; 11 bases are shared with TRBD1. Trimming cost V 4 bases and J 0 bases; bases outside gene matches: 4. The CDR3 is 16 residues long. CDR1 and CDR2 (germline): SGHRS, YFSETQ. The CDR3 DNA sequence: TGCGCCAGCAGCGTAGGACAGGGGGCTAGCACAGATACGCAGTATTTT. Its protein product is CASSVGQGASTDTQYF.

As for this clone: Other nucleotide sequences from this sample produce the same CDR3. The CDR3 sequence is CASSLARDRNYEQYF. Written as DNA, the CDR3 is TGCGCCAGCAGCCTAGCGCGGGACCGAAACTACGAGCAGTACTTC. The rearrangement uses TRBV5-1 and TRBJ2-7; perhaps TRBD2 as D (6 bases). This CDR3 is 15 amino acids long. V lost 4 bases, J lost 3 bases, and 17 bases lay in between. CDR1 and CDR2 from the germline V gene are SGHRS and YFSETQ.

In the case of this clone: Other DNA sequences in this sample translate to the same CDR3. V and J are TRBV5-1 and TRBJ2-1; D unresolved. The CDR3 extends over 15 amino acids. Germline V gene data show CDR1 as SGHRS and CDR2 as YFSETQ. Trimming pared 2 bases from V and 1 base from J, leaving 10 bases between. CDR3 sequence reads: CASSFSVGSYNEQFF. DNA for the CDR3: TGCGCCAGCAGCTTCTCCGTTGGGTCCTACAATGAGCAGTTCTTC.

The V gene is TRBV19, the J gene TRBJ2-3; 7 bases line up with TRBD1. In germline, CDR1 is LNHDA, CDR2 SQIVND (reference sequence). V was pared by 5 bases and J by 0 bases, with 5 bases of the junction left unmatched. This CDR3 is built from 15 residues. The CDR3, as DNA: TGTGCCAGTAGTCACAGGGGCCTAAGCACAGATACGCAGTATTTT. It translates to CASSHRGLSTDTQYF.

This chain connects TRBV28 to TRBJ1-3; D gene uncertain. The CDR3 is 14 residues long. Germline CDR1 is MDHEN and CDR2 is SYDVKM. Trimming cost V 6 bases and J 0 bases, with 9 bases left between them. The chain's CDR3 is CASRLGLSGNTIYF. The DNA for the CDR3 is TGTGCCAGCAGGTTAGGCCTCTCTGGAAACACCATATATTTT.

The genes are TRBV18 and TRBJ2-7; 8 bases line up with TRBD1. CDR1 is KGHSH, CDR2 LQKENI, per germline. The junction had 5 bases not matched to a gene; V was cut back by 0 bases and J by 4 bases. This CDR3 contains 15 residues. CDR3 amino acids: CASSPPMGQAYEQYF. As DNA, the CDR3 is TGTGCCAGCTCACCACCGATGGGACAGGCTTACGAGCAGTACTTC.

The chain couples TRBV19 to TRBJ2-6, with D uncertain. V lost 3 bases to trimming and J lost 2 bases, with 5 bases between them. Germline CDR1 is LNHDA and CDR2 is SQIVND (reference sequence). The CDR3 contains 14 residues. Here the CDR3 DNA reads TGTGCCAGTAGTATCCAGGCTGGGGCCAACGTCCTGACTTTC. Translating it yields CASSIQAGANVLTF.

The rearrangement uses TRBV5-4 and TRBJ2-3; 8 bases fit TRBD2. J gave up 0 bases and V 2 bases, and 5 bases lay outside the gene matches. The CDR3 is 16 residues long. Germline assignment: CDR1 SGHNT and CDR2 YYREEE (reference sequence). CDR3 in amino acids: CASSLFSGASTDTQYF. CDR3 DNA: TGTGCCAGCAGCTTATTTAGCGGGGCTAGCACAGATACGCAGTATTTT.

The chain employs TRBV25-1 and TRBJ1-6; D is unresolved. The CDR3 covers 14 residues. V shed 1 base and J shed 7 bases, with 8 bases lying between them. Germline loops: CDR1 MGHDK, CDR2 SYGVNS. The CDR3 loop is CASSELLGNSPLHF. The CDR3 bases are TGTGCCAGCAGTGAATTATTGGGGAATTCACCCCTCCACTTT. Based on the CDR3 plus reference TRBV25-1 and TRBJ1-6, the full variable domain is EADIYQTPRYLVIGTGKKITLECSQTMGHDKMYWYQQDPGMELHLIHYSYGVNSTEKGDLSSESTVSRIRTEHFPLTLESARPSHTSQYLCASSELLGNSPLHFGNGTRLTVT.

In the case of this clone: The sample carries other DNA sequences with the same CDR3. The chain links TRBV25-1 to TRBJ2-5, with 7 bases that match TRBD2. CDR3 length equals 12 residues. The germline V gene encodes CDR1 MGHDK and CDR2 SYGVNS. Trimming at V came to 4 bases and at J to 4 bases, leaving 0 bases not matched to a gene. As DNA, the CDR3 is TGTGCCAGCAGTGCGGGAGGAGAGACCCAGTACTTC. This codes for CASSAGGETQYF.

The gene calls are TRBV15 and TRBJ1-2; perhaps TRBD1 as D (5 bases). V gave up 3 bases and J gave up 5 bases, with 19 bases separating them. The CDR3 is made up of 16 amino acids. CDR1 and CDR2 (germline): LNHNV, YYDKDF (reference sequence). The CDR3 nucleotides are TGTGCCACCAGCAGGGATCAGGGACGAGGGATTTATGGCTACACCTTC. Protein product: CATSRDQGRGIYGYTF.

V usage is TRBV5-1 and J usage is TRBJ1-1; 9 nucleotides agree with TRBD1. The germline V gene encodes CDR1 SGHRS and CDR2 YFSETQ. J lost 1 base, V lost 0 bases, and 7 bases had no gene match. The CDR3 runs 17 residues. The CDR3 DNA reads TGCGCCAGCAGCTTGGGGACAGGGGTGACGAAGAACACTGAAGCTTTCTTT. It yields the protein CASSLGTGVTKNTEAFF. Filled out from reference TRBV5-1 and TRBJ1-1, the complete variable domain reads KAGVTQTPRYLIKTRGQQVTLSCSPISGHRSVSWYQQTPGQGLQFLFEYFSETQRNKGNFPGRFSGRQFSNSRSEMNVSTLELGDSALYLCASSLGTGVTKNTEAFFGQGTRLTVV.

V gene TRBV11-2 combines with J gene TRBJ1-1; D might be TRBD1 (5 bases). The CDR3 length is 15 residues. Trimming took 4 bases from V and 3 from J, leaving 15 bases between them. Germline V gives CDR1 SGHAT, CDR2 FQNNGV. CDR3 in DNA: TGTGCCAGCAGCTCAGGACAACCTGGGGACACTGAAGCTTTCTTT. Translating gives CASSSGQPGDTEAFF.

The chain carries TRBV5-1 and TRBJ2-3; D perhaps matches TRBD1 (5 bases). Germline CDR1 reads SGHRS; CDR2 reads YFSETQ. This CDR3 comprises 15 residues. V gave up 4 bases and J gave up 0 bases, with 12 bases separating them. The CDR3 is CASSRDRPSTDTQYF. In nucleotides, the CDR3 is TGCGCCAGCAGCCGAGACAGACCAAGCACAGATACGCAGTATTTT.

This clone showed up just once. The V gene is TRBV11-2, the J gene TRBJ1-1; weak D call: TRBD1 (5 bases). V was pared by 5 bases and J by 4 bases, with 11 bases between. Germline values: CDR1 SGHAT, CDR2 FQNNGV. CDR3 length equals 13 residues. The CDR3 region is CASSRDRGTEAFF. The CDR3 DNA reads TGTGCCAGCAGCCGTGACAGAGGCACTGAAGCTTTCTTT.

The chain is built from TRBV11-2 and TRBJ1-1; 7 nucleotides match TRBD1. V lost 3 bases, J lost 4 bases, and 2 bases stayed unmatched. Germline loops: CDR1 SGHAT, CDR2 FQNNGV. The CDR3 extends over 13 amino acids. CDR3 sequence reads: CASSFDRVTEAFF. The CDR3 DNA reads TGTGCCAGCAGCTTTGACAGGGTCACTGAAGCTTTCTTT.

This clone was recorded a few times. This same CDR3 is encoded by further DNA sequences in the sample. The chain carries TRBV29-1 and TRBJ1-1; a weak D match, TRBD1 (5 bases). The germline CDR1 and CDR2 sequences are SQVTM and ANQGSEA. V lost 6 bases and J 2 bases, leaving 10 bases between the germline ends. The CDR3 length is 12 residues. The CDR3: CSVRWGNTEAFF. CDR3 DNA: TGCAGCGTGCGGTGGGGCAACACTGAAGCTTTCTTT.

This clone was detected once. The chain carries TRBV29-1 and TRBJ2-7, with 7 bases identical to TRBD2. CDR1 and CDR2 (germline): SQVTM, ANQGSEA. V was clipped by 4 bases and J by 1 base; unmatched bases: 10. The CDR3 is made up of 15 amino acids. The CDR3 DNA follows: TGCAGCGTTGCTCCCCGGGGAGGGTCTTCCTACGAGCAGTACTTC. Translating it yields CSVAPRGGSSYEQYF.